The source of this T cell receptor (beta chain) is a study of T cells after yellow fever vaccination. V shed 4 bases and J shed 0 bases, with 7 bases lying between them. CDR3 length: 14 amino acids. Per germline, CDR1 SNHLY and CDR2 FYNNEI. TCRdb reanalysed the 5' RACE reads using MiXCR and keeps one entry per CDR3 protein. The data hold some 300,000 distinct CDR3 sequences, with approximately 10% observed a single time. The sequence derives from a man in his late teens or twenties who received the YFV17D yellow fever vaccine. The chain employs TRBV2 and TRBJ1-5; D is unresolved. The starting material was CD4+ T cells sorted from PBMCs, obtained 5 days after the yellow fever booster vaccination. The CDR3 loop reads CASSATNSNQPQHF. Here the CDR3 DNA reads TGTGCCAGCAGTGCGACGAATAGCAATCAGCCCCAGCATTTT.